Sequencing of this T cell receptor (beta chain) was carried out in a study of CD8+ T cells in alopecia areata (dated by TCRdb to the late 2010s). Background for the entire study: Skin from C3H/HeJ donors with spontaneous alopecia (about 6-13 months old) was grafted onto female C3H/HeJ recipients that were about 7-10 weeks old. Clonality in the scalp was compared among normal scalp (n=4), patchy alopecia areata scalp (n=8), and alopecia totalis/universalis scalp (n=8). In both human patients and the C3H/HeJ mouse model, the study applied high-throughput TCRbeta sequencing to look at T cell clonal expansion in alopecia areata. immunoSEQ multiplex PCR using 35 Vbeta forward primers and 13 Jbeta reverse primers was used to amplify TCRbeta CDR3 regions. Human TCRbeta sequencing covered scalp tissue and sorted CD4+ and CD8+ peripheral blood T cells from patchy and totalis/universalis alopecia areata patients and healthy controls. RNA came from the PAXgene miRNA kit for fixed scalp, the miRNeasy kit for PBMCs, and the RNeasy kit for mouse skin.

Results and caveats for the whole study, not just this receptor: TCR sequences shared between patients were less clear than in mice, possibly partly because of HLA diversity in the patient population. Compared with normal scalp, lesional scalp had higher clonality and more expanded CD8+ clones, particularly in alopecia totalis/universalis, a pattern that suggests antigenic drive. Unlike mouse skin, which is dominated by gammadelta T cells, normal human skin has resident alphabeta T cells that are also sequenced, and this complicates analysis of the scalp TCR repertoire.

This clone was counted a few times. Its antigen is currently not known. The gene names and germline sequences used here belong to the mouse. The CDR3 extends 4 residues past the end of the read, so its final part is completed from the germline J gene. This specimen includes other DNA sequences encoding the same CDR3. Relative to germline, V is 1 base shorter and J is 1 base shorter, with 6 bases between their ends. CDR3 length: 14 amino acids, cysteine to phenylalanine. Sequencing covers 30 bases of the CDR3, shown here with the frame starting at base 1. Reading the germline V gene (reference sequence) gives CDR1 NSQYPW and CDR2 LRSPGD. Library prep was done by the immunoSEQ multiplex PCR assay. RNA was extracted from all samples and reverse transcribed into cDNA as template for TCR sequencing. First-strand cDNA was synthesized using SuperScript III with a 2:1 mix of oligo-dT and random hexamers. Amplification bias was assessed with a synthetic immune receptor repertoire, and residual bias was removed computationally. Sequencing of the libraries was done on Illumina HiSeq using 60 bp reads that spanned the CDR3 and were read from J toward V. Processing in the source paper ran as follows. After raw reads were preprocessed to remove errors, the CDR3 was defined following IMGT conventions as running from the conserved cysteine to phenylalanine. To get clonality, Shannon entropy was normalized by log2 of the number of productive unique TCRs and the result was subtracted from 1. CD4 or CD8 identity of scalp clones was inferred by cross-referencing scalp TCRbeta sequences with sorted blood CD4 and CD8 repertoires. Imported from immuneACCESS, the table was reduced by TCRdb to in-frame sequences with V and J called. These copies leave out some clones; in studies compared against another copy, an unresolved V gene accounts for under half, and the cause of the remainder is not known. The V and J calls and clone size were taken over from that table, and D and trimming were inferred from the DNA. Across this sample, approximately 280,000 clones were tabulated and none appeared just once. The top ten clonotypes cover roughly 1.2% of the sample.

Cells from mouse cutaneous lymph nodes were pooled, stained for CD4, CD8alpha, NKG2D, NKG2ACE and other markers, and then sorted on a BD Influx. This receptor was taken from a C3H/HeJ mouse with alopecia areata. Members of this strain share the MHC haplotype H2-k. Sequencing input: CD4+ T cells sorted from a lymph node. The chain is assembled from TRBV1 and TRBJ2-3, with TRBD2 tentatively as D gene (6 bases match). This receptor carries the CDR3 CTCSAGTGAETLYF. Incomplete CDR3 DNA: TGCACCTGCAGTGCAGGGACTGGTGCAGAA.